Listed below are T cell receptor beta chains from one sample, sequenced in a study of blood T cell repertoires in COVID-19. This table comes from immunoSEQ multiplex PCR, and its TCRdb copy is limited to in-frame clones, with some not included. The data hold around 200,000 clones, with 80% observed a single time. The source material was PBMCs or T cells enriched from blood (not recorded which). The receptors were gathered from a woman in her thirties or forties with acute COVID-19. The CDR3 runs from the conserved cysteine through the conserved F or W. A D gene is named only where the DNA matches it firmly. Size values are once, few and many counts, or a class for expanded clones, and some rows have none.

D gene,V gene,clone size,J gene,CDR3 length,CDR3 protein,CDR3 DNA
NA,TRBV7-2,NA,TRBJ2-3,15,CASSSTRSQTDTQYF,TGTGCCAGCAGCTCAACTAGATCACAAACAGATACGCAGTATTTT
NA,TRBV6-5,NA,TRBJ2-4,14,CASRQGLAKNIQYF,TGTGCCAGCAGACAGGGCCTAGCCAAAAACATTCAGTACTTC
NA,TRBV28,NA,TRBJ1-4,17,CASSSSGTSRPNEKLFF,TGTGCCAGCAGTTCATCCGGGACATCAAGACCTAATGAAAAACTGTTTTTT
TRBD1,TRBV5-5,NA,TRBJ2-1,16,CASSWTGTSSYNEQFF,TGTGCCAGCAGCTGGACAGGGACGAGCTCCTACAATGAGCAGTTCTTC
NA,TRBV30,once,TRBJ2-7,14,CAWSVRGLDYEQYF,TGTGCCTGGAGTGTAAGGGGCCTCGACTACGAGCAGTACTTC
NA,TRBV6-5,NA,TRBJ1-2,14,CASSYGGRIGRYTF,TGTGCCAGCAGTTACGGGGGCAGAATCGGACGCTACACCTTC
NA,TRBV9,NA,TRBJ1-1,15,CASSGGGRMNTEAFF,TGTGCCAGCAGCGGGGGAGGGCGGATGAACACTGAAGCTTTCTTT
TRBD2,TRBV7-9,NA,TRBJ2-6,19,CASSLSGLAESAGANVLTF,TGTGCCAGCAGCTTATCGGGACTAGCGGAAAGCGCTGGGGCCAACGTCCTGACTTTC
TRBD1,TRBV18,NA,TRBJ1-4,16,CASSRNVVQGDEKLFF,TGTGCCAGCTCACGAAACGTGGTACAGGGGGATGAAAAACTGTTTTTT
TRBD1,TRBV2,NA,TRBJ1-5,17,CASRRRPGQGADQPQHF,TGTGCCAGCAGGAGGAGACCGGGACAGGGAGCCGATCAGCCCCAGCATTTT
NA,TRBV29-1,NA,TRBJ1-2,14,CSVRRQHTNYGYTF,TGCAGCGTACGGAGACAGCACACTAACTATGGCTACACCTTC
NA,TRBV7-2,NA,TRBJ2-6,16,CASSLVPGSGANVLTF,TGTGCCAGCAGCTTAGTTCCGGGGTCAGGGGCCAACGTCCTGACTTTC
TRBD1,TRBV3-1/TRBV3-2,NA,TRBJ1-1,15,CASSPPGQLNTEAFF,TGTGCCAGCAGCCCACCGGGACAGCTAAACACTGAAGCTTTCTTT